These 6 T cell receptor beta chains originate from one sample sequenced in a study of CD8+ T cells in alopecia areata. Sequencing templates came from extracted RNA that was reverse transcribed into cDNA. Repertoires were generated with immunoSEQ multiplex PCR, while TCRdb's copy carries only in-frame clones and drops some. The table lists under 150,000 clones, about 51% of them singletons. The source material was NKG2D-low CD8+ T cells sorted from blood. The receptors shown here come from a human donor with alopecia areata.

The chain is built from TRBV27 and TRBJ1-2, with 9 bases matching TRBD1. This CDR3 has 16 amino acids. J lost 5 bases, V lost 0 bases, and 7 bases had no gene match. Per germline, CDR1 MNHEY and CDR2 SMNVEV (reference sequence). The CDR3 DNA follows: TGTGCCAGCAGTTTATCGGGGACAGGGCGGAGATATGGCTACACCTTC. Its protein is CASSLSGTGRRYGYTF.

The rearrangement uses TRBV10-2 and TRBJ2-2, with D uncertain. The CDR3 consists of 13 residues. From germline, CDR1 is WSHSY and CDR2 SAAADI. Trimming shortened V by 3 bases and J by 6 bases, and 8 bases separated the two germline ends. The CDR3 reads CASSDIVPGELFF. In DNA form, the CDR3 reads TGCGCCAGCAGTGATATCGTCCCCGGGGAGCTGTTTTTT.

The chain recombines TRBV6-5 with TRBJ2-5; D call uncertain. Deletions cut 6 bases from V and 4 bases from J, with 6 bases between. This CDR3 is 11 amino acids long. CDR1 and CDR2 (germline): MNHEY, SVGAGI. This CDR3 reads CASSTLETQYF. The DNA for the CDR3 is TGTGCCAGCAGCACCCTAGAGACCCAGTACTTC.

The chain links TRBV6-5 to TRBJ1-5; no reliable D call. The V gene lost 7 bases and the J gene lost 4 bases, with 11 bases spanning the gap. This CDR3 spans 13 amino acids. The germline V gene encodes CDR1 MNHEY and CDR2 SVGAGI. The CDR3 DNA reads TGTGCCAGCACCTCCGGGATGAATCAGCCCCAGCATTTT. Protein: CASTSGMNQPQHF.

This clone was found a few times. The CDR3 nucleotides are TGCAGCGTTGAAGATGTTAGCGGGGCAGACAATGAGCAGTTCTTC. Protein: CSVEDVSGADNEQFF. V is TRBV29-1 and J is TRBJ2-1, with 8 nucleotides matching TRBD2. The CDR3 is 15 residues long. From germline, CDR1 is SQVTM and CDR2 ANQGSEA. The junction had 6 bases not matched to a gene; V was cut back by 0 bases and J by 5 bases.

This clone was seen at least ten times. This chain connects TRBV19 to TRBJ2-5; the match to TRBD1 covers 7 bases. V was pared by 5 bases and J by 4 bases, with 7 bases of the junction left unmatched. Germline loops: CDR1 LNHDA, CDR2 SQIVND (reference sequence). The CDR3 has 14 residues. As DNA, the CDR3 is TGTGCCAGTAGTGGTACAGGGGACGCAGAGACCCAGTACTTC. Amino acids: CASSGTGDAETQYF.